Presented here are 12 T cell receptor beta chains from one specimen sequenced in a study of blood T cell repertoires in COVID-19. Produced via immunoSEQ multiplex PCR; TCRdb's table is partial and in-frame only. The repertoire consists of fewer than 400,000 clones, with under 90% occurring once and the leading ten covering about 4.1%. The sequencing input was PBMCs or T cells enriched from blood (not recorded which). These receptors came from a man aged 25-45 years who had recovered from COVID-19.

This clone was found a few times. This chain links TRBV6-4 with TRBJ2-1; weak D call: TRBD2 (6 bases). Germline V gene sequence: CDR1 MRHNA, CDR2 SNTAGT. V was clipped by 6 bases and J by 3 bases, with 12 bases between them. CDR3 length: 14 residues. CDR3 loop: CASRWRALYNEQFF. In DNA form, the CDR3 reads TGTGCCAGCAGGTGGAGGGCCCTCTACAATGAGCAGTTCTTC.

This clone was detected a few times. The V call is TRBV5-1, the J call TRBJ1-1, with 9 positions matching TRBD1. The trim removed 4 bases at V and 5 bases at J, leaving 9 bases unmatched. The CDR3 covers 15 residues. In germline, CDR1 is SGHRS, CDR2 YFSETQ. CDR3 in DNA: TGCGCCAGCAGCGCAGGACAGGGGTCCTGGACTGAAGCTTTCTTT. It encodes CASSAGQGSWTEAFF.

The rearrangement joins TRBV7-9 to TRBJ2-5, with 9 positions matching TRBD2. The CDR3 length is 15 residues. V lost 0 bases and J lost 4; bases outside the gene matches: 3. CDR1 and CDR2 from the germline V gene are SEHNR and FQNEAQ (reference sequence). In DNA form, the CDR3 reads TGTGCCAGCAGCTTAGCAGCGGGAGGACGAGAGACCCAGTACTTC. This sequence encodes CASSLAAGGRETQYF.

CDR3 protein: CSASGTGAVYGYTF. DNA of the CDR3: TGCAGTGCTAGTGGGACAGGGGCTGTCTATGGCTACACCTTC. The J gene is TRBJ1-2, the V gene TRBV20-1; 10 nucleotides align to TRBD1. Trimming took 3 bases from V and 4 from J; bases not matched to a gene: 5. Germline V gives CDR1 DFQATT, CDR2 SNEGSKA (reference sequence). CDR3 length: 14 residues.

This clone was detected only a few times. CDR3 DNA sequence: TGTGCCAGCAGAACAAGGGACAGCTCCTACGAGCAGTACTTC. This gives the protein CASRTRDSSYEQYF. The chain carries TRBV6-5 and TRBJ2-7; TRBD1 aligns across 7 bases. Germline V gene sequence: CDR1 MNHEY, CDR2 SVGAGI. V gave up 6 bases and J gave up 0 bases; unmatched junction bases: 5. The CDR3 has 14 residues.

V and J are TRBV3-1 (or the pseudogene TRBV3-2) and TRBJ1-1; 9 positions match TRBD1. This CDR3 contains 15 residues. The V gene end was trimmed by 3 bases and the J gene end by 5 bases; junction bases not matched to a gene: 7. Germline CDR1 and CDR2: LGHDT and YNNKEL (reference sequence). CDR3 loop: CASSQTTGGRTEAFF. CDR3 DNA: TGTGCCAGCAGCCAGACGACAGGGGGGAGGACTGAAGCTTTCTTT.

This clone appeared a single time. This sequence joins TRBV11-2 and TRBJ2-5, with unresolved D. Germline values: CDR1 SGHAT, CDR2 FQNNGV. V was trimmed by 1 base and J by 2 bases, leaving 11 bases between them. This CDR3 has 15 residues. CDR3 DNA: TGTGCCAGCAGCTTAGGGCCAGGTCCTCAAGAGACCCAGTACTTC. It translates to CASSLGPGPQETQYF.

J is TRBJ2-5 and V is TRBV30, with 10 bases identical to TRBD2. Germline assignment: CDR1 GTSNPN and CDR2 SVGIG (reference sequence). The junction had 9 bases not matched to a gene; V was cut back by 1 base and J by 7 bases. The CDR3 sequence is 15 residues long. This CDR3 reads CAWSGVAGGEATQYF. DNA of the CDR3: TGTGCCTGGAGTGGAGTAGCGGGGGGTGAGGCGACCCAGTACTTC.

J is TRBJ2-7 and V is TRBV5-4; a weak D match, TRBD1 (6 bases). V was clipped by 0 bases and J by 4 bases, with 17 bases between them. Germline assignment: CDR1 SGHNT and CDR2 YYREEE (reference sequence). The CDR3 consists of 16 residues. The CDR3 protein is CASSLAGTKARYEQYF. Here the CDR3 DNA reads TGTGCCAGCAGCTTGGCGGGGACAAAGGCCCGATACGAGCAGTACTTC. The full variable domain, its missing parts supplied by reference TRBV5-4 and TRBJ2-7, is ETGVTQSPTHLIKTRGQQVTLRCSSQSGHNTVSWYQQALGQGPQFIFQYYREEENGRGNFPPRFSGLQFPNYSSELNVNALELDDSALYLCASSLAGTKARYEQYFGPGTRLTVT.

This chain uses TRBV11-2 with TRBJ2-7; TRBD2 agrees at 9 bases. Trimming removed 2 bases from V and 1 base from J; junction bases left unmatched: 12. Looked up from germline, CDR1 is SGHAT and CDR2 is FQNNGV. CDR3 length: 18 amino acids. For the CDR3, the DNA is TGTGCCAGCAGCTTAAAAGGCCGGGCTAGCGGGACATCCTACGAGCAGTACTTC. Translation gives CASSLKGRASGTSYEQYF.

This sequence joins TRBV7-6 and TRBJ2-5; the match to TRBD2 covers 9 bases. V lost 2 bases to trimming and J lost 5 bases; unmatched junction nucleotides: 6. Germline V gene data show CDR1 as SGHVS and CDR2 as FNYEAQ. The CDR3 runs 15 residues. This chain's CDR3 is CASSLWGSGGETQYF. CDR3 nucleotides: TGTGCCAGCAGCTTATGGGGTAGCGGGGGTGAGACCCAGTACTTC. Full variable domain (remainder filled in from reference TRBV7-6 and TRBJ2-5): GAGVSQSPRYKVTKRGQDVALRCDPISGHVSLYWYRQALGQGPEFLTYFNYEAQQDKSGLPNDRFSAERPEGSISTLTIQRTEQRDSAMYRCASSLWGSGGETQYFGPGTRLLVL.

This clone appeared a few times. This chain connects TRBV20-1 to TRBJ2-7; 12 bases are shared with TRBD2. The germline V gene has CDR1 DFQATT and CDR2 SNEGSKA (reference sequence). V was clipped by 3 bases and J by 2 bases; unmatched bases: 5. The length of the CDR3 is 15 residues. For the CDR3, the DNA is TGCAGTGCTAGTCTTCTAGCGGGGGGGCCCTACGAGCAGTACTTC. It specifies CSASLLAGGPYEQYF.